These T cell receptor beta chains were read from a single sample in a study of human T cells and chemical hapten exposure. TCRdb used MiXCR to reprocess the RACE reads, holding one entry per CDR3 protein. This table has about 60,000 distinct CDR3 sequences, 7.5% to 10% appearing once. This specimen was whole blood, taken in connection with sensitization to the hapten diphenylcyclopropenone (DPC). The receptor source for this set is a middle-aged woman with alopecia areata. Some clones in this sample may be carry-over from other donors' samples. Each CDR3 is given without its conserved first and last residue.

j_call cdr3_length v_call cdr3_aa
TRBJ2-7 14 TRBV10-3 AISEGPGTASYEQY
TRBJ2-7 16 TRBV6-2/TRBV6-3 ASSYPSHQRGSSYEQY
TRBJ2-1 11 TRBV7-9 ASSAGDYNEQF
TRBJ1-1 10 TRBV11-2 ASSHLNTEAF
TRBJ1-2 12 TRBV20-1 SARHGGVLAGYT
TRBJ2-3 10 TRBV30 AWSAQGHTQY
TRBJ2-3 13 TRBV7-3 ASRQGGLEEDTQY
TRBJ1-1 8 TRBV29-1 SVGSTEAF
TRBJ1-4 12 TRBV18 ASSPSPTNEKLF
TRBJ1-2 11 TRBV5-1 ASRGGDNSGYT
TRBJ2-7 12 TRBV25-1 ASRTGTSGYEQY
TRBJ2-7 11 TRBV5-1 ASSLAASYEQY
TRBJ1-2 14 TRBV4-2 ASSQGAGPRLYGYT
TRBJ2-5 14 TRBV5-1 ASNRGASGGQETQY
TRBJ2-5 13 TRBV11-1 ASSLSTGGVKTQY
TRBJ2-3 12 TRBV14 ASSQVRNADTQY
TRBJ2-3 9 TRBV12-3/TRBV12-4 ASGLTDTQY
TRBJ1-1 11 TRBV9 ASSFRQGTEAF
TRBJ1-6 13 TRBV5-1 ASSLVDRDNSPLH
TRBJ2-7 13 TRBV4-3 ASSAGRTGGYEQY
TRBJ2-3 13 TRBV4-1 ASSPLAEMEDTQY
TRBJ1-5 12 TRBV19 ASREQGINQPQH
TRBJ1-2 15 TRBV12-3/TRBV12-4 ASSLSPSKGMRGSYT
TRBJ2-3 12 TRBV5-6 ASSLGLATDTQY
TRBJ2-1 9 TRBV2 ASSEPGEQF
TRBJ2-1 13 TRBV5-8 ASILGIASYNEQF
TRBJ1-1 10 TRBV20-1 SARNEGTEAF
TRBJ2-5 13 TRBV5-5 ASSTALAGLETQY
TRBJ2-3 8 TRBV29-1 SVGGDTQY
TRBJ1-1 10 TRBV29-1 SVQQGRTEAF
TRBJ2-2 12 TRBV25-1 ASSDLSDTGELF
TRBJ2-3 13 TRBV29-1 SVENRGLGVDTQY
TRBJ2-3 10 TRBV10-3 AISESTDTQY
TRBJ2-7 10 TRBV29-1 SAYQTGGEQY
TRBJ1-5 13 TRBV9 ASSVEGSPNQPQH
TRBJ1-1 9 TRBV29-1 SVDGGTEAF
TRBJ1-5 16 TRBV4-2 ASSQVSGTDYFNQPQH